The rows below give T cell receptor beta chains drawn from one sample of a study of T cell repertoires in cytomegalovirus infection. Using its own MiXCR run on the reads, TCRdb lists one record per CDR3 protein. The data contain more than 500,000 distinct CDR3 sequences, about 17% of them singletons. Sequencing input: CD8+ T cells from PBMCs. The source of these receptors is a human donor in good health (CMV status not recorded). Some clones in this sample may be carry-over from other donors' samples. Both conserved end residues are part of each CDR3. Each record gives: clone size, D gene, V gene, J gene, CDR3 protein, CDR3 DNA. D genes are given only for firm matches. The size field is filled for only some rows; it gives once, few, many or a size class.

few	.	TRBV7-9	TRBJ2-2	CASSLLQGITGELFF	TGTGCCAGCAGCTTACTGCAGGGAATCACCGGGGAGCTGTTTTTT
many	TRBD2	TRBV7-9	TRBJ2-1	CANSFILAVSNNEQFF	TGTGCCAACAGCTTTATACTAGCGGTGTCCAACAATGAGCAGTTCTTC
many	TRBD1	TRBV19	TRBJ2-7	CASSVDRGEQYF	TGTGCCAGTAGTGTCGACAGGGGCGAGCAGTACTTC
many	.	TRBV2	TRBJ1-3	CASLGGNTIYF	TGTGCCAGTCTCGGGGGGAACACCATATATTTT
.	TRBD1	TRBV10-3	TRBJ2-1	CAIRGTGGYNEQFF	TGTGCCATCAGGGGGACAGGGGGGTACAATGAGCAGTTCTTC
few	TRBD2	TRBV3-1	TRBJ2-5	CASSQEGLAGDETQYF	TGTGCCAGCAGCCAAGAAGGACTAGCGGGAGATGAGACCCAGTACTTC
.	.	TRBV2	TRBJ2-7	CASSGPPYKEQYF	TGTGCCAGCAGCGGACCCCCCTACAAAGAGCAGTACTTC
few	TRBD1	TRBV6-4	TRBJ1-6	CASSDSTGGPLHF	TGTGCCAGCAGTGACTCGACAGGGGGCCCCCTCCACTTT
few	.	TRBV18	TRBJ1-1	CASSPPGWTNTEAFF	TGTGCCAGCTCACCACCGGGGTGGACGAACACTGAAGCTTTCTTT
.	.	TRBV20-1	TRBJ1-2	CSARFWSQNGYTF	TGCAGTGCTAGATTCTGGAGCCAGAATGGCTACACCTTC
few	TRBD2	TRBV10-1	TRBJ2-1	CASSDFGIAGGNEQFF	TGCGCCAGCAGTGATTTTGGAATAGCGGGGGGGAATGAGCAGTTCTTC
many	TRBD2	TRBV12-3/TRBV12-4	TRBJ2-7	CASSLGLAPGEQYF	TGTGCCAGCAGTCTAGGACTAGCTCCGGGTGAGCAGTACTTC
few	TRBD1	TRBV6-1	TRBJ1-5	CASSTTGGLQPQHF	TGTGCCAGCAGCACAACAGGGGGCCTTCAGCCCCAGCATTTT
few	.	TRBV12-3/TRBV12-4	TRBJ1-1	CASSPGGDFTEAFF	TGTGCCAGCAGTCCCGGGGGGGATTTCACTGAAGCTTTCTTT
.	.	TRBV11-2	TRBJ1-2	CASSLWRDVNYGYTF	TGTGCCAGCAGCCTATGGCGCGACGTAAACTATGGCTACACCTTC
many	.	TRBV7-9	TRBJ1-5	CASSLTTAGKQPQHF	TGTGCCAGCAGCTTAACAACGGCGGGGAAGCAGCCCCAGCATTTT
.	.	TRBV6-1	TRBJ1-3	CASSVGPYSESSGNTIYF	TGTGCCAGCAGTGTGGGACCGTATAGCGAGAGCTCTGGAAACACCATATATTTT
many	.	TRBV7-6	TRBJ2-1	CASSLYPRDNEQFF	TGTGCCAGCAGCTTATATCCCCGGGACAATGAGCAGTTCTTC
many	.	TRBV20-1	TRBJ2-7	CSAEISGHPIYEQYF	TGCAGTGCTGAGATATCGGGACACCCCATCTACGAGCAGTACTTC
few	TRBD1	TRBV27	TRBJ2-2	CASSFGQAVNTGELFF	TGTGCCAGCAGTTTCGGACAGGCTGTCAACACCGGGGAGCTGTTTTTT
few	.	TRBV5-6	TRBJ1-5	CASSWGADQPQHF	TGTGCCAGCAGCTGGGGGGCGGATCAGCCCCAGCATTTT
many	.	TRBV7-9	TRBJ1-1	CASSPPGANTEAFF	TGTGCCAGCAGCCCACCGGGGGCGAACACTGAAGCTTTCTTT
.	.	TRBV6-4	TRBJ1-1	CASSRDVSTEAFF	TGTGCCAGCAGCAGAGACGTGAGCACTGAAGCTTTCTTT
few	.	TRBV5-1	TRBJ1-1	CASSLAGADPAFF	TGCGCCAGCAGCTTGGCCGGGGCAGACCCGGCTTTCTTT
.	.	TRBV9	TRBJ1-3	CASSVAGNPGNTIYF	TGTGCCAGCAGCGTAGCAGGGAACCCAGGAAACACCATATATTTT